This T cell receptor (beta chain) was recovered during a study of blood T cells in healthy people across ages. Overall study findings and caveats: Across the age range, TCR beta diversity per million T cells fell in a roughly linear way.

Then a second PCR, running roughly 7 to 11 cycles, was carried out with a sample-barcoded 5' primer and a J-beta primer mix. The template-switch adaptor, which had 12 random nucleotides, put a tag on each cDNA molecule. In TCRdb, the 5' RACE reads were re-called with MiXCR into one record per CDR3 protein. The sample carries under 1,000,000 distinct CDR3 sequences, about 45% recorded once. This clonotype showed up many times. Antigen: not known. Ranging in age from roughly 6 to 100, the donors were healthy Caucasian individuals from Russia. Isolation recovered at least 6 million PBMCs from every sample. CDR3 length: 15 amino acids. Germline assignment: CDR1 SQVTM and CDR2 ANQGSEA. Trimming pared 6 bases from V and 2 bases from J, leaving 18 bases between.

Sequencing was carried out using blood. The chain combines TRBV29-1 with TRBJ2-3; D may be TRBD1 (6 bases). The sequence derives from an older man in good health. The CDR3: CSVGPQGILTDTQYF. The CDR3 region has the DNA TGCAGCGTCGGCCCACAGGGTATCCTCACAGATACGCAGTATTTT.